The clone carrying this T cell receptor beta chain was observed once. These data come from a study of blood T cell repertoires in COVID-19. Across the study: The analysed material was cDNA or gDNA that came from T cells, B-cell-depleted T cells, or PBMCs.

The germline gives CDR1 SNHLY, CDR2 FYNNEI. The CDR3 has 13 residues. The V end lost 2 bases, the J end lost 1 base, and 5 bases lay between the germline ends. Per the authors' pipeline: Amplification of reference gene primers was used by the study to estimate nucleated cell counts. Some clones are missing from TCRdb's copy, which holds only in-frame ones; the method was immunoSEQ multiplex PCR. The V and J calls and clone size are taken from that table; D and trimming were inferred from the DNA. The table includes a few hundred thousand clones, roughly nine tenths detected once. Enrollees, about 18 to 95 years old, lived in approximately 25 US areas.

The chain uses TRBV2 and TRBJ1-2; the D is unclear. Input material: PBMCs or T cells enriched from blood (not recorded which). The clonotype was recovered from a woman aged 30 to 39 who had recovered from COVID-19. The CDR3 protein is CASSETVNYGYTF. CDR3 DNA sequence: TGTGCCAGCAGTGAAACAGTTAACTATGGCTACACCTTC.